These T cell receptor beta chains were read from a single sample in a study of blood T cells in healthy people across ages. MiXCR was run by TCRdb on the 5' RACE reads, yielding one entry per CDR3 protein. The sample consists of nearly 800,000 distinct CDR3 sequences, approximately 60% of them appearing once. The sample was blood. These receptors all stem from a man aged 35 to 55 in good health. The conserved cysteine and the conserved F or W are not part of the CDR3 here. Each record gives: J gene, V gene, CDR3 protein.

>TRBJ2-7|TRBV6-2/TRBV6-3
ASSGTGGNGAYEQY
>TRBJ1-2|TRBV7-9
ATGGYT
>TRBJ2-7|TRBV20-1
SAAQGFLHEQY
>TRBJ2-1|TRBV24-1
AASDPNSPNEQF
>TRBJ2-3|TRBV7-9
ASSLDSISTDTQY
>TRBJ2-5|TRBV9
ASSVGTRGKETQY
>TRBJ2-1|TRBV29-1
SVDKLGTSGSSEF
>.|TRBV12-3/TRBV12-4
ASSLGQGGGETQY
>TRBJ2-1|TRBV12-3/TRBV12-4
ASSLLGSEQF
>TRBJ2-5|TRBV29-1
SVESYTPSGQETQY
>TRBJ1-2|TRBV9
ASTSGTDYGYT
>TRBJ2-7|TRBV28
ASSLGAGGFREQY
>TRBJ2-7|TRBV5-1
ASSSTPGQGFPGSYEQY
>TRBJ2-7|TRBV7-2
ASSSAPGQGGYEQY
>TRBJ2-3|TRBV3-1
ASSHGGKGDTQY
>TRBJ1-2|TRBV6-5
ASSRTGVNYGYT
>TRBJ2-7|TRBV24-1
ATSQSGGTYEQY
>TRBJ2-5|TRBV15
ATSRTPDRQETQY
>TRBJ1-2|TRBV7-3
ASSPDGGQEFYGYT
>TRBJ1-4|TRBV21-1
ASSKALGVSENKLF
>TRBJ2-1|TRBV7-2
ASSLGASVYNEQF
>TRBJ2-6|TRBV28
ASSLEIDREGVGGANVLT
>.|TRBV15
ATSRTGTREDIQY
>TRBJ1-1|TRBV28
ASSLGGMVNTEAF
>TRBJ2-1|TRBV7-8
ASSLLLAINEQF
>TRBJ2-1|TRBV7-3
ASSRPKRTATPSSYSEQF
>TRBJ2-5|TRBV12-3/TRBV12-4
ASSPLNRPETQY
>TRBJ2-7|TRBV2
ASFFWNEQY
>TRBJ1-2|TRBV29-1
SAQGANYGYT
>TRBJ2-1|TRBV7-2
ASSLVLGANEQF
>TRBJ2-5|TRBV29-1
SVRQADGETQY
>TRBJ1-6|TRBV29-1
SVTFGGSLH
>TRBJ2-7|TRBV7-9
ASSLRSTSLPPYEQY
>TRBJ1-1|TRBV7-9
ASSSTRVTGSRNTEAF
>TRBJ2-3|TRBV9
ASSVDRTDTQY
>.|TRBV15
ATSRDSDSAYEQY
>TRBJ1-5|TRBV5-6
ASSIGTSNQPQH
>TRBJ1-2|TRBV29-1
SVPGSGFIGYT
>TRBJ2-1|TRBV3-1
ASSLDDSYNEQF
>.|TRBV6-5
ASSSVGKSGKALSYEQY
>TRBJ2-5|TRBV9
ASSVGAAQQETQY